These 12 T cell receptor beta chains came from one sample sequenced in a study of T-cell reconstitution after alpha-beta-depleted transplantation in children. Unique molecular identifiers featured in how the TCRbeta library was prepared. A single record per CDR3 protein comes from TCRdb applying MiXCR to the PCR reads. The data contain approximately 640,000 distinct CDR3 sequences, around a sixth of them singletons. Sequencing used PBMCs from the stem cell graft donor, obtained from the stem cell graft. The origin of the receptors is a human donor who donated a stem cell graft to a child with acute myeloid leukemia.

On this clonotype itself: Since a much larger clone is just one base distant, this may be a read error. This chain links TRBV7-2 with TRBJ1-5; a weak D match, TRBD1 (6 bases). V lost 5 bases and J lost 3, with 20 bases in between. CDR1 is SGHTA and CDR2 is FQGNSA in the germline V gene. This CDR3 spans 17 amino acids. The CDR3 sequence: CASSPRGTPHINQPQHF. The CDR3 bases are TGTGCCAGCAGCCCCCGCGGGACACCACATATCAATCAGCCCCAGCATTTT.

At least ten counts were recorded for this clonotype. The V call is TRBV24-1, the J call TRBJ2-3, with 7 bases fitting TRBD1. The germline CDR1 and CDR2 sequences are KGHDR and SFDVKD. The CDR3 length is 14 residues. J was trimmed by 6 bases and V by 6 bases; bases with no gene match: 8. The CDR3 spells CATSTGESRDTQYF. CDR3 DNA: TGTGCCACCAGTACAGGGGAGTCAAGGGATACGCAGTATTTT.

The gene calls are TRBV7-2 and TRBJ1-1; TRBD1 matches at 8 bases. The germline gives CDR1 SGHTA, CDR2 FQGNSA. There are 15 residues in the CDR3. V lost 5 bases and J lost 5; bases outside the gene matches: 10. CDR3 nucleotides: TGTGCCAGCAGCCCCTGGACAGGGACGGGGACTGAAGCTTTCTTT. Translated: CASSPWTGTGTEAFF.

The V call is TRBV12-3 or TRBV12-4, the J call TRBJ1-2; D gene unclear. The CDR3 has 14 residues. V was trimmed by 0 bases and J by 9 bases, leaving 14 bases between them. CDR3 sequence: CASSLASRTTSYTF. Written as DNA, the CDR3 is TGTGCCAGCAGTTTAGCGTCAAGGACCACAAGCTACACCTTC.

J is TRBJ1-1 and V is TRBV10-3; no clear D gene. The germline V and J ends were trimmed by 2 bases and 0 bases, with 10 bases remaining between them. The CDR3 is made up of 15 amino acids. CDR1 is ENHRY, CDR2 SYGVKD, per germline. The CDR3 loop is CAISEVGAMNTEAFF. CDR3 coding DNA: TGTGCCATCAGTGAGGTAGGAGCCATGAACACTGAAGCTTTCTTT.

This clonotype was seen repeatedly, ten times or more. This sequence joins TRBV20-1 and TRBJ1-1; 10 bases line up with TRBD1. The CDR3 is made up of 15 amino acids. Trimming removed 3 bases from V and 3 bases from J; junction bases left unmatched: 7. Germline V gene data show CDR1 as DFQATT and CDR2 as SNEGSKA (reference sequence). The CDR3 nucleotides are TGCAGTGCTAGCCAGACAGGGGGCCGGGACACTGAAGCTTTCTTT. This encodes CSASQTGGRDTEAFF.

This clonotype was observed many times. The chain combines TRBV10-3 with TRBJ2-7; D is unresolved. The CDR3 runs to 13 residues. Trimming stripped 2 bases from V and 3 bases from J, with 8 bases between. Germline loops: CDR1 ENHRY, CDR2 SYGVKD. The DNA for the CDR3 is TGTGCCATCAGTGAGGGTGGTATCTACGAGCAGTACGTC. Translated: CAISEGGIYEQYV.

The chain links TRBV15 to TRBJ1-4; D call uncertain. This CDR3 comprises 13 residues. V gave up 11 bases and J gave up 7 bases, with 17 bases separating them. The germline V gene encodes CDR1 LNHNV and CDR2 YYDKDF (reference sequence). The chain's CDR3 is CASRLDLAEKLFF. CDR3 DNA sequence: TGTGCCTCCCGTTTGGACCTGGCTGAAAAACTGTTTTTT.

In this sample, this clonotype turned up a few times. CDR3 DNA sequence: TGTGCCAGCAGTTACTCGAGCGGTACTAGCACAGATACGCAGTATTTT. Its translation is CASSYSSGTSTDTQYF. The chain recombines TRBV6-5 with TRBJ2-3; D is perhaps TRBD2 (5 bases). This CDR3 is built from 16 residues. Trimming took 0 bases from V and 0 from J, leaving 10 bases between them. Germline-derived CDR1 and CDR2 are MNHEY and SVGAGI.

This clonotype was detected ten times or more. CDR3 loop: CASSLRGGEGDTQYF. DNA for the CDR3: TGTGCCAGCAGTCTCCGCGGGGGCGAAGGAGATACGCAGTATTTT. V and J are TRBV6-1 and TRBJ2-3; the D gene is possibly TRBD2 (7 bases). The CDR3 runs to 15 residues. Germline loops: CDR1 MNHNS, CDR2 SASEGT. Trimming removed 5 bases from V and 5 bases from J, with 17 bases in between.

The sample holds many counts of this clonotype. The chain couples TRBV20-1 to TRBJ1-5, with 7 bases identical to TRBD1. The CDR3 has 14 residues. Germline CDR1 reads DFQATT; CDR2 reads SNEGSKA (reference sequence). Trimming removed 3 bases from V and 0 bases from J; junction bases left unmatched: 2. CDR3 coding DNA: TGCAGTGCTAGTCCAGGGGGTAGCAATCAGCCCCAGCATTTT. It specifies CSASPGGSNQPQHF.

This clonotype appeared a few times. The V and J genes are TRBV3-1 and TRBJ2-1; 7 bases match TRBD1. Germline CDR1 reads LGHDT; CDR2 reads YNNKEL (reference sequence). Unmatched junction bases numbered 9, after V lost 1 base and J lost 9 bases. The CDR3 contains 15 residues. The CDR3 nucleotides are TGTGCCAGCAGCCAAGTAACAGGGGTGGTTAGTGAGCAGTTCTTC. Protein sequence: CASSQVTGVVSEQFF.